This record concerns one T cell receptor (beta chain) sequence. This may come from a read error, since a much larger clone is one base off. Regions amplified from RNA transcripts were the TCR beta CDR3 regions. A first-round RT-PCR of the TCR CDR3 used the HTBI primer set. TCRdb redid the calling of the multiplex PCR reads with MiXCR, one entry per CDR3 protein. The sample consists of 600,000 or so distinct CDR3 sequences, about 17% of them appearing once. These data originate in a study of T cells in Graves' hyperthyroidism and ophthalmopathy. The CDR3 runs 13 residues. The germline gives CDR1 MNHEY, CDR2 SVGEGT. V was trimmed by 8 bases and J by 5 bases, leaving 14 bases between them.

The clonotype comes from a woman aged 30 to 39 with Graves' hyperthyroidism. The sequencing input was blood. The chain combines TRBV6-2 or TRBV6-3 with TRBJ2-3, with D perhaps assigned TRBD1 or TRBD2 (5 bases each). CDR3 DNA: TGTGCCAGCTCAGGGACGAACTTAGATACGCAGTATTTT. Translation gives CASSGTNLDTQYF.